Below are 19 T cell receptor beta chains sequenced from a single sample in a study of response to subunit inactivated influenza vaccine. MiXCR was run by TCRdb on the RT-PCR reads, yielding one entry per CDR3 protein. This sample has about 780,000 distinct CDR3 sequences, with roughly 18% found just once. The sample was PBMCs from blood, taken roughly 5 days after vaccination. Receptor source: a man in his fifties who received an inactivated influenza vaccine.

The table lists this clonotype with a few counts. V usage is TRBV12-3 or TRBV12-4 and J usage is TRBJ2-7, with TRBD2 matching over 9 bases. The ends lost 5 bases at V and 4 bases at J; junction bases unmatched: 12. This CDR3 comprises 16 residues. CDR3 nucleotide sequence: TGTGCCAGCAGTCCCCTATTTAGCGGGAGTGTTTACGAGCAGTACTTC. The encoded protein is CASSPLFSGSVYEQYF.

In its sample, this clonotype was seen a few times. As DNA, the CDR3 is TGTGCCGTCTATTCAGGGGGCGCTAACTATGGCTACACCTTC. It yields the protein CAVYSGGANYGYTF. J is TRBJ1-2 and V is TRBV11-2; 8 bases match TRBD1. The CDR3 runs to 14 residues. Germline CDR1 SGHAT, CDR2 FQNNGV. Trimming removed 11 bases from V and 0 bases from J; junction bases left unmatched: 8.

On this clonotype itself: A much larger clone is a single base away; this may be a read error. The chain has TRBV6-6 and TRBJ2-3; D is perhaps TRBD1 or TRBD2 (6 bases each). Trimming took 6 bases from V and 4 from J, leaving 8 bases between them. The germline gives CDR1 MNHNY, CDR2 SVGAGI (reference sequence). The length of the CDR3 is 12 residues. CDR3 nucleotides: TGTGCCAGCAGGAGGGGGGCAGATACGCAGTATTTT. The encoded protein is CASRRGADTQYF.

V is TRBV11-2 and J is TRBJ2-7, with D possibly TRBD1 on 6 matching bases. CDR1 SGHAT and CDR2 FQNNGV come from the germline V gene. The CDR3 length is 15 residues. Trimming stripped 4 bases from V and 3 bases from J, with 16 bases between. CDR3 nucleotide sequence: TGTGCCAGCAGCTCGCAGGGAAAGGGGGTCTACGAGCAGTACTTC. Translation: CASSSQGKGVYEQYF.

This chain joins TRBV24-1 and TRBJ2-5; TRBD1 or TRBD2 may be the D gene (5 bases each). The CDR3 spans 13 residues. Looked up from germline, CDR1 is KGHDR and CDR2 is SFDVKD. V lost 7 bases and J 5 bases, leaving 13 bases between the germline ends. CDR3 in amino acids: CATRGDVRETQYF. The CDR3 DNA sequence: TGTGCCACCAGGGGGGACGTCCGCGAGACCCAGTACTTC.

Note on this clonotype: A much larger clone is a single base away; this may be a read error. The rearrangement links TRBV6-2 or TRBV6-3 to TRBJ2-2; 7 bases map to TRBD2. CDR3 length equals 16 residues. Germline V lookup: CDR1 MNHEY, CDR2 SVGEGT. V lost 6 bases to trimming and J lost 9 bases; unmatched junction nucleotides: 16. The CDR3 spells CASSLTGGRNSRELFF. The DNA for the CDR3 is TGTGCCAGCAGCCTGACCGGCGGGAGAAACAGCAGGGAGCTGTTTTTT.

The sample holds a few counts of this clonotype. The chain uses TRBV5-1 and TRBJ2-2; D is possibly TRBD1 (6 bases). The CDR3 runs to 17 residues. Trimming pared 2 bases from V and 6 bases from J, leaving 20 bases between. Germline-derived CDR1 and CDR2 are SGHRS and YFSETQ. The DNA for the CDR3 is TGCGCCAGCAGCTTACAGGGAGTTCGAGTTACCGCCGGGGAGCTGTTTTTT. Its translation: CASSLQGVRVTAGELFF.

CDR3 coding DNA: TGTGCCAGCAGAAACAAGGGCCTTGATTCACCCCTCCACTTT. This codes for CASRNKGLDSPLHF. The gene calls are TRBV12-3 or TRBV12-4 and TRBJ1-6; D gene ambiguous. The CDR3 consists of 14 residues. Trimming stripped 6 bases from V and 8 bases from J, with 14 bases between.

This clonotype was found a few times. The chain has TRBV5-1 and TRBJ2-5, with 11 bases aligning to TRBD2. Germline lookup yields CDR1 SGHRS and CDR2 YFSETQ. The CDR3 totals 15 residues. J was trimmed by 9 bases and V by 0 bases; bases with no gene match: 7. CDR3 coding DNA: TGCGCCAGCAGCTTGGATGGGACTAGCGGCCCGGCCCAGTACTTC. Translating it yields CASSLDGTSGPAQYF.

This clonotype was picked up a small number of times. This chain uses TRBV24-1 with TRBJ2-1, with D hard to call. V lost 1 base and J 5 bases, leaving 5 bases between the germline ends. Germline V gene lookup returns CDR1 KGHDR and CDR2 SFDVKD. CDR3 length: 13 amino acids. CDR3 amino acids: CATSDFPDNEQFF. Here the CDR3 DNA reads TGTGCCACCAGTGATTTTCCCGACAATGAGCAGTTCTTC.

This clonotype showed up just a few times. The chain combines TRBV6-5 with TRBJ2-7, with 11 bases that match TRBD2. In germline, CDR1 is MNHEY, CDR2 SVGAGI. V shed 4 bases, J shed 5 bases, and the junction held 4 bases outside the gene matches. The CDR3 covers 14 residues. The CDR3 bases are TGTGCCAGCAGTTGGGGACTAGCGGCCGACGAGCAGTACTTC. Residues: CASSWGLAADEQYF.

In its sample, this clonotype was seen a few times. Here the CDR3 DNA reads TGTGCCAGCAGTTACCCGGACAGGGGGAAGACCCAGTACTTC. It is translated as CASSYPDRGKTQYF. This sequence joins TRBV6-4 and TRBJ2-5; TRBD1 agrees at 10 bases. Germline CDR1 and CDR2: MRHNA and SNTAGT. The CDR3 is made up of 14 amino acids. With 5 bases clipped from V and 6 bases from J, the junction kept 6 bases outside the gene matches.

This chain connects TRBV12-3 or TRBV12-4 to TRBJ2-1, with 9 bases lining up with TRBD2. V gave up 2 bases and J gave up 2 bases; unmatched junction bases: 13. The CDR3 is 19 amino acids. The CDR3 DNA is TGTGCCAGCAGTTTAAGCCCTCTCTTTGCTAGCGGGGCCTACAATGAGCAGTTCTTC. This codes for CASSLSPLFASGAYNEQFF.

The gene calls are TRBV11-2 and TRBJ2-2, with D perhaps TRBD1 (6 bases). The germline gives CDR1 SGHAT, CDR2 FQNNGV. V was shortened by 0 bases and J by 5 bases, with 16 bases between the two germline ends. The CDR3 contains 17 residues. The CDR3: CASSLDSQQGRTGELFF. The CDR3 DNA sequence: TGTGCCAGCAGCTTAGATAGTCAACAGGGTAGGACCGGGGAGCTGTTTTTT.

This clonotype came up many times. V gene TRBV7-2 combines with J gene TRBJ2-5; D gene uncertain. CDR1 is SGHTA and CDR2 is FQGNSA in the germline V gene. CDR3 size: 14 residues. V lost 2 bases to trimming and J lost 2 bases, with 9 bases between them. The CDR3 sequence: CASSLSAIQETQYF. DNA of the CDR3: TGTGCCAGCAGCTTATCAGCGATACAAGAGACCCAGTACTTC.

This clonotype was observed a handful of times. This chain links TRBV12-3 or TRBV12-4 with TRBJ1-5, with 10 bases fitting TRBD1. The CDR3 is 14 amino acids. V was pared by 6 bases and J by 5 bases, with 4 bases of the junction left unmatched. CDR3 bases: TGTGCCAGCAGACCGGGACAGGGGCATCAGCCCCAGCATTTT. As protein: CASRPGQGHQPQHF.

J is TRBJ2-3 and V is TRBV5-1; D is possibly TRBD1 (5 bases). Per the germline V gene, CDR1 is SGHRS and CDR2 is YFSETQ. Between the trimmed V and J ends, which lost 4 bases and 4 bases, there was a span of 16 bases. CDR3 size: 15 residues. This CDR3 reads CASSLGHAGADTQYF. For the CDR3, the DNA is TGCGCCAGCAGCCTAGGACATGCCGGCGCAGATACGCAGTATTTT.

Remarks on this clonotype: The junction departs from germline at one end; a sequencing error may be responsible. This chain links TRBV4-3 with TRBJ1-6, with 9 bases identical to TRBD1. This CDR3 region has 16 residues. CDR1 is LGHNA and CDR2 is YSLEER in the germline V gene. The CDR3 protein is CASSQGTGVYKSPLHF. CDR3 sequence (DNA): TGCGCCAGCAGCCAAGGGACAGGGGTCTATAAATCACCCCTCCACTTT.

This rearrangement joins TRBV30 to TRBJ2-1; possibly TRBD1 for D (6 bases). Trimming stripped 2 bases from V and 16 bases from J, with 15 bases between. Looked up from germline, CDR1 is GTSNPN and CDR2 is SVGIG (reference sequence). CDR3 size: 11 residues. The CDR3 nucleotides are TGTGCCTGGAGTCAGGGGAAAGGGGAATTCTTC. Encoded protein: CAWSQGKGEFF.